Sequencing of this T cell receptor beta chain was carried out in a study of Graves' ophthalmopathy and Graves' hyperthyroidism. Study-level background: Blood was drawn at initial diagnosis, before any treatment.

Aged 18 to 65, the patients with hyperthyroidism had under 2 months' duration and were newly diagnosed. 8.5 to 10 ml of fresh blood yielded the PBMCs by density gradient. CDR1 and CDR2 (germline): DFQATT, SNEGSKA (reference sequence). V shed 2 bases and J shed 7 bases, with 8 bases lying between them. CDR3 length: 11 amino acids. At least ten counts were recorded for this clonotype. Amplification targeted the TCR beta CDR3 regions, with RNA transcripts as the source material. Investigators did first-round RT-PCR with HTBI primers, then second-round multiplex PCR. In TCRdb, the multiplex PCR reads were re-called with MiXCR into one record per CDR3 protein. The sample contains about 400,000 distinct CDR3 sequences, approximately 21% of which appear only once.

The rearrangement joins TRBV20-1 to TRBJ1-1; no clear D gene. This receptor was obtained from a woman in her late teens or twenties with stable Graves' hyperthyroidism. Sequences were obtained from peripheral blood. CDR3: CSARSRREAFF. The CDR3 DNA follows: TGCAGTGCTAGATCGAGGCGTGAAGCTTTCTTT.